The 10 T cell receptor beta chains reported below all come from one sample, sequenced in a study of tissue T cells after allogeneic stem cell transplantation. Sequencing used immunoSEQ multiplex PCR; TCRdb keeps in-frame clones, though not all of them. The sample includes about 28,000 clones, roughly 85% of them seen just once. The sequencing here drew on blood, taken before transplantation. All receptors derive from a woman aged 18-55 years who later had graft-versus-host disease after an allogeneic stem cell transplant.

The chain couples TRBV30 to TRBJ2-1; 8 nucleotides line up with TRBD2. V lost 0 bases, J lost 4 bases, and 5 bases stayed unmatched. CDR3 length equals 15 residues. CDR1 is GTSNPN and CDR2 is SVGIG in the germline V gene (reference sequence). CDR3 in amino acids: CAWSVDSGEYNEQFF. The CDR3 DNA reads TGTGCCTGGAGTGTCGATAGCGGGGAATACAATGAGCAGTTCTTC.

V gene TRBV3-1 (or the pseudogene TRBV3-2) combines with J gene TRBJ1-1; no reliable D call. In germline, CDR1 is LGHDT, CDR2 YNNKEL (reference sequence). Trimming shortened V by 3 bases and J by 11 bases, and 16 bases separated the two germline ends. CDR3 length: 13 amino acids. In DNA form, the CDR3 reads TGTGCCAGCAGCCATGCCCGGGCCCCGGCGGCTTTCTTT. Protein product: CASSHARAPAAFF.

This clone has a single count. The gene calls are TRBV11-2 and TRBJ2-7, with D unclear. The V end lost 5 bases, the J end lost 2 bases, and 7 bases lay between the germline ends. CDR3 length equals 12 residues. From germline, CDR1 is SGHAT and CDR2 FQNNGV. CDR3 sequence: CASSGGPYEQYF. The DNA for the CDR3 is TGTGCCAGCAGCGGCGGACCCTACGAGCAGTACTTC.

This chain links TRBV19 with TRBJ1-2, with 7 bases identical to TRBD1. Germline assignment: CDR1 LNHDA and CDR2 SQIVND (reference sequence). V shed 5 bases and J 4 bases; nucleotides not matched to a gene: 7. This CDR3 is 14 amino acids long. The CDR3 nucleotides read TGTGCCAGTAGTCCGGGACAGATTCTCTATGGCTACACCTTC. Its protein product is CASSPGQILYGYTF.

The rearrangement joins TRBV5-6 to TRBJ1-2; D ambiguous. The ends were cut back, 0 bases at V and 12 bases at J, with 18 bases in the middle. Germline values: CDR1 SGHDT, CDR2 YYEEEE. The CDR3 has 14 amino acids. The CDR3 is CASSLGLSPSLHTF. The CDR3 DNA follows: TGTGCCAGCAGCTTGGGTCTTTCCCCTAGTCTCCACACCTTC.

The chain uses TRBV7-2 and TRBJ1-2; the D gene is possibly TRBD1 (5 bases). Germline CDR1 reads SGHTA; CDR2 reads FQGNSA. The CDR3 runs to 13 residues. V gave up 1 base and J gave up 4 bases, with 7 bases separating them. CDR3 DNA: TGTGCCAGCAGCTTAGGGGGGGTCTATGGCTACACCTTC. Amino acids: CASSLGGVYGYTF.

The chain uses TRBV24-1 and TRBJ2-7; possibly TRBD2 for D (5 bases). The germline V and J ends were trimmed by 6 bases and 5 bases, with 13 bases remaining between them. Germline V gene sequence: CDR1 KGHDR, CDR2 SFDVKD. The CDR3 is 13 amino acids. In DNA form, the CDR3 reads TGTGCCACCAGTCGGGATGGGGAAGACGAGCAGTACTTC. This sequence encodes CATSRDGEDEQYF.

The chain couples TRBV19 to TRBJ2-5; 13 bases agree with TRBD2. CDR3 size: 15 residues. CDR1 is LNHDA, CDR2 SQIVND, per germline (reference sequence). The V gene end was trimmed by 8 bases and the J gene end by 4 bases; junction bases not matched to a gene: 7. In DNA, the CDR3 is TGTGCCAGTTCACCGGGACTAGCGGGAAGAGAGACCCAGTACTTC. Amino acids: CASSPGLAGRETQYF.

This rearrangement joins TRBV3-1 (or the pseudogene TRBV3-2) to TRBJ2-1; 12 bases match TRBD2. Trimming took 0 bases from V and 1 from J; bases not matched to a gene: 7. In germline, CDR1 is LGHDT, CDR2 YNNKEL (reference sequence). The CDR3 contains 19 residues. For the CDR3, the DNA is TGTGCCAGCAGCCAAGATCGGCTAGCGGGAGGGAATTCCTACAATGAGCAGTTCTTC. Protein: CASSQDRLAGGNSYNEQFF.

CDR3 nucleotide sequence: TGTGCCAGCACCTATATCAACACCGGGACTGAAGCTTTCTTT. Protein sequence: CASTYINTGTEAFF. The chain is built from TRBV2 and TRBJ1-1; no clear D gene. The CDR3 is 14 amino acids. Between the trimmed V and J ends, which lost 7 bases and 5 bases, there was a span of 17 bases. From germline, CDR1 is SNHLY and CDR2 FYNNEI.